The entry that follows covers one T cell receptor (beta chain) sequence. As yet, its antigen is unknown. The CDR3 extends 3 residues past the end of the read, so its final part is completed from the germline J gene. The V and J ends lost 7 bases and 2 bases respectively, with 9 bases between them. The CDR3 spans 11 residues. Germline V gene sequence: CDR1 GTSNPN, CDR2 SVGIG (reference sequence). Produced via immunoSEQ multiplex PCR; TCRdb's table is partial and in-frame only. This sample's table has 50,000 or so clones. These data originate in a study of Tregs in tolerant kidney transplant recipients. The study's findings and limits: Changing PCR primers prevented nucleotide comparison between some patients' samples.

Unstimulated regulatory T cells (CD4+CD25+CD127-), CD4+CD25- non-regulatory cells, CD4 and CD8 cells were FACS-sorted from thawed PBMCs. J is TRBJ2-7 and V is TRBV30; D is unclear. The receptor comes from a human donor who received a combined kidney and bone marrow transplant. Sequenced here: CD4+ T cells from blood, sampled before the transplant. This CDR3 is CAYESAYEQYF. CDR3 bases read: TGTGCCTACGAGTCGGCCTACGAG.